The clone carrying this TCR beta chain was picked up one time. Produced via immunoSEQ multiplex PCR; TCRdb's table is partial and in-frame only. The data hold 150,000 to 200,000 clones, with 91% observed a single time. This sample was taken from a study of control samples from healthy donors and cancer patients. Germline V lookup: CDR1 LNHDA, CDR2 SQIVND (reference sequence). The CDR3 length is 15 residues. J lost 0 bases, V lost 5 bases, and 4 bases had no gene match. J is TRBJ1-1 and V is TRBV19; 9 nucleotides line up with TRBD1. The receptor's source is a woman between 35 and 50 years old in good health. Material: blood. Here the CDR3 reads CASSVGTGMNTEAFF. The DNA for the CDR3 is TGTGCCAGTAGTGTCGGGACAGGGATGAACACTGAAGCTTTCTTT.